This is a list of T cell receptor beta chains from one sample in a study of cytomegalovirus exposure and HLA in healthy donors. Data came from immunoSEQ multiplex PCR; TCRdb stores just in-frame clones and leaves some out. The sample contains roughly 130,000 clones, around 80% of which appear only once. Sequencing was done on a sample of PBMCs. The receptors stem from a man aged 25 to 45 in good health and CMV-seronegative. The conserved cysteine and the conserved F or W are not part of the CDR3 here. Each record gives: V gene, J gene, D gene, CDR3 protein. D genes are given only for firm matches.

>TRBV7-9|TRBJ2-1|-
ASSSQIASVFNEQF
>TRBV7-6|TRBJ2-7|TRBD1
ASSLAGTGAFEQY
>TRBV4-3|TRBJ1-1|-
ASSHEGGLIDTEAF
>TRBV7-9|TRBJ1-2|TRBD1
ASSQTGDGYT
>TRBV7-2|TRBJ1-2|-
ASSLAVEENYGYT
>TRBV5-5|TRBJ1-1|TRBD1
ASSSYPRDSNTEAF
>TRBV6-5|TRBJ1-1|-
ASSRKNTEAF
>TRBV4-1|TRBJ2-1|-
ASSHRSSSYNEQF
>TRBV7-2|TRBJ2-1|-
ATGFSYNEQF
>TRBV6-5|TRBJ2-7|TRBD2
ASSTGTSVHEQY
>TRBV2|TRBJ1-4|-
ASNRQLRDEKLF
>TRBV6-5|TRBJ2-2|TRBD1
ASRTFGQGTGELF
>TRBV19|TRBJ2-7|TRBD2
ASSMLAGPYEQY
>TRBV2|TRBJ1-1|-
ASSLGRDGAF
>TRBV25-1|TRBJ2-1|TRBD1
ASSEYRGGDGNEQF
>TRBV2|TRBJ2-7|TRBD2
ASSEYLSGGFGIPYEQY
>TRBV7-9|TRBJ2-7|-
ASSASPSYEQY
>TRBV6-4|TRBJ2-3|-
ASSVQGGTDTQY
>TRBV18|TRBJ2-7|TRBD2
ASSPGGGGYEQY
>TRBV15|TRBJ2-7|-
ATSRGQATYEQY
>TRBV5-4|TRBJ1-2|-
ASSAHLNNYGYT
>TRBV19|TRBJ2-1|TRBD2
ASSPGGGTYNEQF
>TRBV28|TRBJ1-2|-
ASSLSRQAYGYT
>TRBV5-1|TRBJ2-3|-
ASSLGQFSTDTQY
>TRBV29-1|TRBJ2-1|-
SVGGRERYNEQF
>TRBV15|TRBJ2-4|TRBD2
ATSRETSGGISLAKNIQY
>TRBV6-1|TRBJ2-1|-
ASSGRGSNEQF
>TRBV28|TRBJ1-5|TRBD1
ASSSRDRGFGQPQH
>TRBV30|TRBJ2-1|TRBD2
AWSYLLAEHYNEQF
>TRBV10-3|TRBJ2-3|-
AISPGVASTDTQY
>TRBV5-1|TRBJ2-3|TRBD2
ASSTGTSGTTTDTQY
>TRBV18|TRBJ1-5|TRBD1
ASSLDRGLGNQPQH
>TRBV27|TRBJ1-1|-
ASSFRENTEAF
>TRBV29-1|TRBJ2-2|TRBD2
SAAGLAGGPGTGELF
>TRBV29-1|TRBJ2-1|-
SVDGATLGRYNEQF
>TRBV19|TRBJ1-5|TRBD1
ASGSGTGGVRQPQH
>TRBV10-3|TRBJ2-1|-
AISPGINEQF
>TRBV7-9|TRBJ2-7|-
ASSPSPDSLTTYEQY
>TRBV29-1|TRBJ2-3|-
SLQGVAGSTDTQY
>TRBV18|TRBJ2-3|-
ASSEGTADTQY
>TRBV5-1|TRBJ1-1|-
ASSLDMNTEAF
>TRBV19|TRBJ2-2|-
ATRTVSTGELF
>TRBV21-1|TRBJ1-3|-
ASSKERDRRFFSGNTIY
>TRBV10-3|TRBJ2-3|TRBD2
AISQGTSGRKQY
>TRBV6-1|TRBJ2-3|TRBD1
ASSEGQGAPDTQY